Below are 16 T cell receptor beta chains sequenced from a single sample in a study of CD8 T cells in Susac syndrome. The RNA input was 0.5 to 1 ug, and it was reverse transcribed with random hexamers. TCRdb processed the immunoSEQ multiplex PCR reads anew with MiXCR; each CDR3 protein has one entry. The sample has over 140,000 distinct CDR3 sequences, 85% to 95% seen once; the top ten hold 0.14%. Sequencing was performed on CD4+ T cells from PBMCs. Receptors were obtained from a human donor with Susac syndrome.

The chain joins TRBV9 to TRBJ2-7, with D hard to call. The V end was cut by 0 bases, the J end by 5 bases, with 15 bases between. The CDR3 sequence is 15 residues long. CDR1 SGDLS and CDR2 YYNGEE come from the germline V gene. CDR3 sequence reads: CASSVAGQEIDEQYF. CDR3 DNA sequence: TGTGCCAGCAGCGTAGCTGGGCAGGAGATCGACGAGCAGTACTTC.

This chain uses TRBV28 with TRBJ1-2; 7 bases align to TRBD1. J lost 3 bases, V lost 2 bases, and 9 bases had no gene match. Germline V gene data show CDR1 as MDHEN and CDR2 as SYDVKM. The CDR3 has 16 amino acids. Here the CDR3 reads CASSLRGQDTYYGYTF. CDR3 DNA sequence: TGTGCCAGCAGTTTACGTGGACAGGATACCTACTATGGCTACACCTTC.

The chain combines TRBV10-3 with TRBJ2-2, with D uncertain. The CDR3 sequence is 15 residues long. Germline V gene data show CDR1 as ENHRY and CDR2 as SYGVKD. Deletions cut 4 bases from V and 7 bases from J, with 16 bases between. CDR3 sequence (DNA): TGTGCCATCAGTGCCTCCGGCCTTGGAGACGGGGAGCTGTTTTTT. It is translated as CAISASGLGDGELFF.

The chain has TRBV3-1 and TRBJ1-1, with a possible D match to TRBD1 (6 bases). V lost 1 base and J lost 0, with 9 bases in between. The germline V gene encodes CDR1 LGHDT and CDR2 YNNKEL (reference sequence). The CDR3 is made up of 15 amino acids. The CDR3 region is CASSQAGHLNTEAFF. CDR3 DNA sequence: TGTGCCAGCAGCCAAGCGGGACACTTGAACACTGAAGCTTTCTTT.

This sequence joins TRBV6-6 and TRBJ1-2; D remains unclear. CDR1 is MNHNY, CDR2 SVGAGI, per germline (reference sequence). CDR3 size: 11 residues. The V end was cut by 6 bases, the J end by 3 bases, with 5 bases between. This CDR3 is CASRHYYGYTF. The CDR3 nucleotides are TGTGCCAGCAGGCATTACTATGGCTACACCTTC.

This sequence joins TRBV12-3 or TRBV12-4 and TRBJ1-2; no definite D call. Deletions cut 2 bases from V and 5 bases from J, with 3 bases between. This CDR3 is 11 amino acids long. This CDR3 is CASSLRYGYTF. Here the CDR3 DNA reads TGTGCCAGCAGTTTACGATATGGCTACACCTTC.

J is TRBJ2-5 and V is TRBV12-3 or TRBV12-4; no reliable D call. This CDR3 spans 10 amino acids. The V end lost 6 bases, the J end lost 4 bases, and 3 bases lay between the germline ends. The CDR3, as DNA: TGTGCCAGCAGGGGAGAGACCCAGTACTTC. It is translated as CASRGETQYF.

CDR3 bases: TGCAGTGCCACCGGGACAGGGGGAGCTAACTATGGCTACACCTTC. This encodes CSATGTGGANYGYTF. The chain couples TRBV20-1 to TRBJ1-2; TRBD1 agrees at 11 bases. Germline V gives CDR1 DFQATT, CDR2 SNEGSKA (reference sequence). The CDR3 contains 15 residues. J gave up 0 bases and V 6 bases, and 6 bases lay outside the gene matches.

J is TRBJ2-7 and V is TRBV4-2, with 8 bases that match TRBD2. Germline V gives CDR1 LGHNA, CDR2 YNFKEQ. The CDR3 extends over 14 amino acids. The V gene end was trimmed by 1 base and the J gene end by 3 bases; junction bases not matched to a gene: 2. The CDR3 DNA follows: TGTGCCAGCAGCCAAGGAGGGACTAGCTACGAGCAGTACTTC. Amino acid sequence: CASSQGGTSYEQYF.

This chain uses TRBV20-1 with TRBJ1-6; D remains ambiguous. Germline-derived CDR1 and CDR2 are DFQATT and SNEGSKA (reference sequence). With 6 bases removed from V and 8 bases from J, the gap between germline ends came to 8 bases. This CDR3 comprises 11 residues. The chain's CDR3 is CSARGYSPLHF. DNA for the CDR3: TGCAGTGCCCGGGGATATTCACCCCTCCACTTT.

This chain links TRBV13 with TRBJ2-7; D might be TRBD2 (5 bases). The CDR3 sequence is 14 residues long. Germline CDR1 and CDR2: PRHDT and FYEKMQ (reference sequence). With 4 bases removed from V and 0 bases from J, the gap between germline ends came to 10 bases. In DNA form, the CDR3 reads TGTGCCAGCAGCTCTTCCCGGGACTCCTACGAGCAGTACTTC. This encodes CASSSSRDSYEQYF.

The chain carries TRBV7-2 and TRBJ2-7; TRBD1 is a possible D gene (7 bases). The CDR3 contains 15 residues. Germline V lookup: CDR1 SGHTA, CDR2 FQGNSA. Trimming removed 1 base at V and 2 bases at J, with 12 bases between. The CDR3 loop is CASSLDGRGAYEQYF. CDR3 DNA: TGTGCCAGCAGCTTAGACGGCAGGGGGGCCTACGAGCAGTACTTC.

The chain has TRBV3-1 and TRBJ2-3; 10 positions agree with TRBD2. CDR3 size: 17 residues. Germline CDR1 reads LGHDT; CDR2 reads YNNKEL (reference sequence). J was trimmed by 0 bases and V by 3 bases; bases with no gene match: 6. The CDR3 region is CASSHTLAGPSTDTQYF. CDR3 DNA sequence: TGTGCCAGCAGCCACACACTAGCGGGGCCGAGCACAGATACGCAGTATTTT.

This chain connects TRBV20-1 to TRBJ1-2; no reliable D call. The CDR3 extends over 10 amino acids. Germline V gene data show CDR1 as DFQATT and CDR2 as SNEGSKA (reference sequence). The DNA of the CDR3 is TGCAGCGCGGACTCCTATGGCTACACCTTC. Encoded protein: CSADSYGYTF.

This chain links TRBV6-6 with TRBJ1-1, with 7 bases that match TRBD1. V shed 6 bases, J shed 1 base, and the junction held 8 bases outside the gene matches. Germline V gene sequence: CDR1 MNHNY, CDR2 SVGAGI (reference sequence). This CDR3 spans 15 amino acids. The chain's CDR3 is CASRTQDRRNTEAFF. The DNA of the CDR3 is TGTGCCAGCAGAACCCAGGACAGGAGGAACACTGAAGCTTTCTTT.

The V and J genes are TRBV20-1 and TRBJ1-2; D not certain. Germline V lookup: CDR1 DFQATT, CDR2 SNEGSKA (reference sequence). The CDR3 has 11 residues. V was clipped by 3 bases and J by 7 bases, with 9 bases between them. CDR3 in DNA: TGCAGTGCTAGGGATGTCCCTGGCTACACCTTC. It yields the protein CSARDVPGYTF.